This T cell receptor beta chain was sequenced for a study of vaccination and CD4 T cells after COVID-19. Study-level background: Testing by nasal swab PCR showed convalescent patients to be SARS-CoV-2 positive; about nine were mild and one was severe.

The Oncomine TCR Beta short-read assay sequenced DNA from cultured CD4+ T cells. One entry per CDR3 protein results from TCRdb running MiXCR on the PCR reads. The data contain around 10,000 distinct CDR3 sequences, over 25% of them singletons. Notes on this clonotype: The target antigen is unknown.

Treatment reported: approximately nine-day PBMC culture with coronavirus spike peptide pools or control peptides (ViraFEST assay). This CDR3 is 14 amino acids long. Germline V gene lookup returns CDR1 MDHEN and CDR2 SYDVKM. J gave up 15 bases and V 4 bases, and 13 bases lay outside the gene matches. This specimen was CD4+ T cells from blood, cultured in vitro, taken after SARS-CoV-2 vaccination. The TCR originated in a human donor who had recovered from COVID-19. This sequence joins TRBV28 and TRBJ1-5; TRBD1 matches at 9 bases. Here the CDR3 DNA reads TGTGCCAGCAGTTCCATGGACAGGGGAGGCGCTACGCATTTT. Translated: CASSSMDRGGATHF.